A single sample is the source of the 15 T cell receptor beta chains below, sequenced in a study of T cells in Graves' hyperthyroidism and ophthalmopathy. There were TCR beta CDR3 regions amplified from RNA transcripts. HTBI primers were the set used in a first-round RT-PCR of the TCR CDR3. TCRdb processed the multiplex PCR reads anew with MiXCR; each CDR3 protein has one entry. Of roughly 290,000 distinct CDR3 sequences in the sample, roughly 13% were seen once. The specimen was blood. All receptors come from a woman between 40 and 55 years old with Graves' hyperthyroidism.

This clonotype was observed many times. The chain uses TRBV27 and TRBJ1-2; 7 bases align to TRBD1. CDR1 is MNHEY and CDR2 is SMNVEV in the germline V gene (reference sequence). V lost 4 bases, J lost 8 bases, and 10 bases stayed unmatched. The CDR3 contains 14 residues. The CDR3 reads CASSSAQGVQGYTF. The DNA of the CDR3 is TGTGCCAGCAGTTCAGCTCAGGGGGTTCAGGGCTACACCTTC.

This rearrangement joins TRBV5-6 to TRBJ2-1, with 7 positions matching TRBD1. V trimming: 1 base; J trimming: 10 bases; junction bases outside the gene matches: 11. CDR1 is SGHDT and CDR2 is YYEEEE in the germline V gene. The CDR3 covers 15 residues. In DNA, the CDR3 is TGTGCCAGCAGCTTGTTGGGACAGCGGAGATTCGAGCAGTTCTTC. It is translated as CASSLLGQRRFEQFF.

This clonotype has just one count. This sequence may be a read error, since a much larger clone differs from it by one base. The rearrangement links TRBV29-1 to TRBJ2-5, with 8 bases that match TRBD2. The CDR3 consists of 12 residues. CDR1 is SQVTM and CDR2 is ANQGSEA in the germline V gene. The trim removed 5 bases at V and 2 bases at J, leaving 1 base unmatched. The CDR3 spells CSVSGGQETQYF. The DNA of the CDR3 is TGCAGCGTTAGCGGGGGACAAGAGACCCAGTACTTC.

This clonotype was picked up many times. This sequence joins TRBV5-1 and TRBJ1-1; 9 bases match TRBD1. V lost 5 bases, J lost 0 bases, and 5 bases stayed unmatched. The CDR3 covers 15 residues. Germline V gives CDR1 SGHRS, CDR2 YFSETQ. CDR3 sequence (DNA): TGCGCCAGCAGTTCCGGGACAGGGCTGAACACTGAAGCTTTCTTT. It encodes CASSSGTGLNTEAFF.

The chain links TRBV15 to TRBJ2-5, with D perhaps TRBD1 (5 bases). CDR3 length equals 14 residues. In germline, CDR1 is LNHNV, CDR2 YYDKDF (reference sequence). Deletions cut 1 base from V and 2 bases from J, with 8 bases between. The CDR3 region is CATSRAAGQETQYF. The CDR3 DNA sequence: TGTGCCACCAGCAGAGCTGCAGGGCAAGAGACCCAGTACTTC.

This clonotype was counted between two and nine times. The chain uses TRBV5-6 and TRBJ2-3; the D gene could be TRBD1 or TRBD2 (7 bases each). From germline, CDR1 is SGHDT and CDR2 YYEEEE. Trimming took 4 bases from V and 0 from J, leaving 21 bases between them. The CDR3 extends over 18 amino acids. Here the CDR3 DNA reads TGTGCCAGCAGCCACCCAGGGGGGGACTTTACTAGCACAGATACGCAGTATTTT. Protein product: CASSHPGGDFTSTDTQYF.

This clonotype occurred a few times. The V gene is TRBV7-9, the J gene TRBJ2-3, with D hard to call. The germline gives CDR1 SEHNR, CDR2 FQNEAQ (reference sequence). The V end was cut by 2 bases, the J end by 2 bases, with 8 bases between. The CDR3 totals 14 residues. The CDR3 loop is CASSLRRTTDTQYF. The CDR3 DNA sequence: TGTGCCAGCAGCTTACGGCGGACCACAGATACGCAGTATTTT.

There are many counts of this clonotype. The chain has TRBV7-9 and TRBJ2-5; no reliable D call. The CDR3 is 12 residues long. Looked up from germline, CDR1 is SEHNR and CDR2 is FQNEAQ (reference sequence). V dropped 4 bases and J dropped 10 bases, with 13 bases sitting between them. CDR3 in DNA: TGTGCCAGCAGCTCCTTGGGTTCAATCCAGTACTTC. Translated, it gives CASSSLGSIQYF.

In this sample, this clonotype turned up many times. This rearrangement joins TRBV12-3 or TRBV12-4 to TRBJ1-6; D call uncertain. This CDR3 comprises 16 residues. The V end was cut by 6 bases, the J end by 7 bases, with 19 bases between. The CDR3 here is CASSPGSARRNSPLHF. The CDR3 DNA sequence: TGTGCCAGCAGCCCCGGTTCCGCCAGAAGAAATTCACCCCTCCACTTT.

This clonotype was seen at least ten times. V and J are TRBV6-1 and TRBJ2-7; TRBD2 matches 10 bases. This CDR3 is 16 amino acids long. With V trimmed by 6 bases and J by 6 bases, 14 bases remained unmatched. Germline values: CDR1 MNHNS, CDR2 SASEGT. DNA of the CDR3: TGTGCCAGCAGCCGGTCCGGGACTAGCGTATTCTCCGAGCAGTACTTC. Residues: CASSRSGTSVFSEQYF.

This clonotype was found many times. The V and J genes are TRBV28 and TRBJ1-2; D uncertain. This CDR3 has 11 amino acids. Germline assignment: CDR1 MDHEN and CDR2 SYDVKM. V shed 8 bases and J shed 7 bases, with 11 bases lying between them. CDR3: CASALGRGYTF. The CDR3 bases are TGTGCCAGCGCCCTAGGGCGTGGCTACACCTTC.

This clonotype was seen at least ten times. The J gene is TRBJ2-3, the V gene TRBV6-1, with 10 bases aligning to TRBD2. J lost 0 bases, V lost 6 bases, and 6 bases had no gene match. Per germline, CDR1 MNHNS and CDR2 SASEGT. This CDR3 contains 16 residues. The CDR3 region is CASRRTSGPSTDTQYF. In DNA, the CDR3 is TGTGCCAGCAGGCGGACTAGCGGTCCTAGCACAGATACGCAGTATTTT.

This clonotype appeared many times. The chain joins TRBV6-4 to TRBJ2-1; 9 nucleotides line up with TRBD2. Germline-derived CDR1 and CDR2 are MRHNA and SNTAGT. The V gene end was trimmed by 4 bases and the J gene end by 9 bases; junction bases not matched to a gene: 7. This CDR3 is built from 14 residues. CDR3 protein: CASSGTSAAGEQFF. Here the CDR3 DNA reads TGTGCCAGCAGTGGGACTAGCGCAGCCGGTGAGCAGTTCTTC.

This clonotype was recorded many times. This chain links TRBV2 with TRBJ2-1; 7 nucleotides line up with TRBD2. In germline, CDR1 is SNHLY, CDR2 FYNNEI. This CDR3 spans 16 amino acids. The J segment lost 0 bases and the V segment lost 6 bases, leaving 8 bases of the junction unmatched. The CDR3 DNA reads as TGTGCCAGCAGGGGACCAGGCGGGAGCTCCTACAATGAGCAGTTCTTC. The encoded protein is CASRGPGGSSYNEQFF.

This clonotype occurred many times. V usage is TRBV12-3 or TRBV12-4 and J usage is TRBJ1-1; D is undetermined. The CDR3 covers 15 residues. V lost 6 bases, J lost 3 bases, and 17 bases lay in between. CDR3 amino acids: CASSPIFYGHTEAFF. CDR3 nucleotides: TGTGCCAGCAGCCCTATCTTCTACGGACACACTGAAGCTTTCTTT.